This T cell receptor (beta chain) was captured in a study of blood T cell repertoires in COVID-19. Overall study: Acute-phase and convalescent COVID-19 samples originated in the United States, Italy and Spain. PBMCs, B-cell-depleted T cells, or T cells were the source of the cDNA or gDNA that made up the material.

This table comes from immunoSEQ multiplex PCR, and its TCRdb copy is limited to in-frame clones, with some not included. The sample includes about 320,000 clones, 75% to 90% of them seen just once. Each recovered donor of Cohort 3 presented with two negative PCRs, clearance, or symptom resolution. The CDR3 loop spans 12 amino acids. Germline lookup yields CDR1 SNHLY and CDR2 FYNNEI. The V end lost 7 bases, the J end lost 5 bases, and 9 bases lay between the germline ends. What was sequenced was PBMCs or T cells enriched from blood (not recorded which). This clonotype originated in a man between 60 and 75 years old who had recovered from COVID-19. The J gene is TRBJ1-5, the V gene TRBV2; D possibly corresponds to TRBD1 (5 bases). The CDR3 spells CASNLQDQPQHF. In nucleotides, the CDR3 is TGTGCCAGCAACTTACAGGATCAGCCCCAGCATTTT.